This T cell receptor beta chain is drawn from a study of shared clonotypes between healthy human individuals (dated by TCRdb to about 2020). With regard to the full study: A few men and two women, aged 18 to 49 years, made up the cohort. Blood TCR repertoires of five healthy adults were deeply sequenced to estimate repertoire size and the extent of clonotype sharing between individuals. To increase sequencing depth and limit assay-specific biases, TCR repertoire library preparation and sequencing were carried out by different laboratories using diverse techniques. Per donor, leukapheresis produced somewhere between about 0.94 and 9 billion PBMCs. Study-wide findings and limitations: The small number of donors limited the genetic and exposure-history diversity represented. Sampling was limited to blood, and TCR repertoires in tissue likely differ from TCR repertoires in blood. Pairwise subsampling led to the expectation that sequencing depth would affect the degree of clonotype sharing among donors.

TCR CDR3 regions were amplified from genomic DNA by multiplex PCR using the deep immunoSEQ assay. Genomic DNA extracted from each cell subset was distributed evenly over all wells of several immunoSEQ 96-well plates, and each plate served as one replicate. For unsorted PBMC, each replicate PCR was loaded with 250 to 300 ng genomic DNA, equivalent to roughly 33,000 T cell genomes. Genomic DNA from unsorted PBMC was sequenced over ten immunoSEQ deep assay plates. The purified libraries were quantified using a Qubit 3.0 fluorometer, sized with a Bioanalyzer 2100, and then quantified again using the KAPA Library Quantification kit. Every immunoSEQ 96-well plate was sequenced on a dedicated single-read 150-cycle Illumina NextSeq 550 flow cell. The authors' pipeline ran thus. Because the immunoSEQ output included only junctional sequences and no quality scores, the filtering could not be the same as the filtering used for full-length reads. To assign V/J genes and CDR3, sequences were annotated against IMGT germline references using PyIR, a Python wrapper for IgBLAST v1.9. Reads were removed for weak V/J assignments (E-value above 1e-6), missing CDR3, stop codons, out-of-frame junctions, or ambiguous translated residues. V3J clonotypes were defined as sequences sharing an identical inferred V gene, J gene, and CDR3 amino acid sequence. To compute the percentage overlap between repertoires, the number of shared unique clonotypes was divided by the size of the smaller repertoire. RTK rarefaction, the Chao1 estimator, and Recon v2.1 estimates of unobserved clonotypes were used to assess repertoire richness. Held by TCRdb, this immuneACCESS table contains in-frame sequences only and omits some clones. Under half of the omission traces to an unresolved V gene where checked; the cause of the rest is unknown. For V, J and clone size, that table is used; D and trimming come from the DNA. The sample table holds roughly 500,000 clones, of which roughly 83% were seen once. Over 10% of the sample goes to the ten largest clones.

Via the germline V gene, CDR1 is SGHAT and CDR2 FQNNGV. The CDR3 runs 13 amino acids, cysteine and phenylalanine included. Only the CDR3 DNA stays, 39 bases, in frame from base 1. The V and J ends are trimmed by 2 bases and 4 bases, leaving 9 bases between them. The donors were healthy, HIV-negative adults with no recently reported acute infections or vaccinations. Every donor was a Caucasian adult living in Nashville, Tennessee, USA. For unsorted samples, tens of millions of PBMCs were counted and genomic DNA was extracted with the QIAamp DNA Blood Mini kit. Blood was obtained by leukapheresis, after which PBMCs were separated by Ficoll-Histopaque density gradient centrifugation and cryopreserved in liquid nitrogen vapor phase. Concerning this clone itself: Its antigen has not been determined. Base qualities were left out, and no much larger clone turns up one base away.

The sample taken for sequencing was PBMCs. The clonotype was recovered from a woman in her 40s in good health. Some clones in this sample may be carry-over from other donors' samples. The chain links TRBV11-2 with TRBJ2-7, with the D segment identity uncertain. The nucleotide sequence is given as TGTGCCAGCAGCTTATACTCCTCTTACGAGCAGTACTTC. Its protein reads: CASSLYSSYEQYF.